The 16 T cell receptor beta chains below all came from one sample that was sequenced in a study of blood T cell repertoires in COVID-19. Assay used: immunoSEQ multiplex PCR; TCRdb lists only in-frame clones, some missing. The top ten clones hold less than 5.5% of a sample with under 150,000 clones, 80% of them seen once. The specimen was peripheral blood. These receptor sequences come from a woman between 45 and 60 years old with acute or convalescent COVID-19.

The chain is built from TRBV7-3 and TRBJ1-2; perhaps TRBD1 as D (5 bases). Trimming removed 1 base at V and 8 bases at J, with 11 bases between. CDR1 and CDR2 from the germline V gene are SGHTA and FQGTGA. This CDR3 region has 13 residues. DNA of the CDR3: TGTGCCAGCAGCTTAATGCAGGGTCAGGGCTACACCTTC. Amino acid sequence: CASSLMQGQGYTF.

The chain joins TRBV6-2 or TRBV6-3 to TRBJ2-1; TRBD2 agrees at 11 bases. CDR1 MNHEY and CDR2 SVGEGT come from the germline V gene. V lost 5 bases, J lost 4 bases, and 7 bases stayed unmatched. The CDR3 spans 16 residues. The CDR3 DNA reads TGTGCCAGCAGTCTGACTAGCGGGGAATTATACAATGAGCAGTTCTTC. Translating it yields CASSLTSGELYNEQFF.

This clone was counted a single time. The genes are TRBV6-5 and TRBJ2-7; D might be TRBD1 (6 bases). V lost 4 bases and J lost 2, with 12 bases in between. This CDR3 has 14 residues. Germline CDR1 is MNHEY and CDR2 is SVGAGI. The CDR3 DNA is TGTGCCAGCAGTTGGGCAGGGGTACCCTACGAGCAGTACTTC. It codes for CASSWAGVPYEQYF.

This chain links TRBV4-2 with TRBJ1-2, with D perhaps TRBD1 (6 bases). CDR1 is LGHNA, CDR2 YNFKEQ, per germline. The CDR3 totals 14 residues. Trimming removed 1 base from V and 8 bases from J, with 14 bases in between. The CDR3 loop is CASSQAEQGRGYTF. The CDR3 DNA sequence: TGTGCCAGCAGCCAAGCCGAACAGGGCCGGGGCTACACCTTC.

The CDR3 loop is CASSLLGQGGMSRQPQHF. CDR3 nucleotides: TGTGCCAGCAGTTTATTGGGACAGGGCGGAATGTCGCGGCAGCCCCAGCATTTT. The rearrangement uses TRBV28 and TRBJ1-5, with TRBD1 matching over 9 bases. This CDR3 has 18 residues. Germline V gene lookup returns CDR1 MDHEN and CDR2 SYDVKM. With V trimmed by 1 base and J by 7 bases, 14 bases remained unmatched.

This chain connects TRBV4-3 to TRBJ1-6; D not certain. V lost 3 bases and J 7 bases, leaving 10 bases between the germline ends. This CDR3 has 14 amino acids. Germline V gene lookup returns CDR1 LGHNA and CDR2 YSLEER. The CDR3 nucleotides read TGCGCCAGCAGCCAGGGCCAGAGCAATTCACCCCTCCACTTT. Its translation: CASSQGQSNSPLHF.

The rearrangement joins TRBV28 to TRBJ2-7; D possibly corresponds to TRBD2 (6 bases). The V and J ends lost 6 bases and 2 bases respectively, with 14 bases between them. CDR3 length: 14 amino acids. The germline V gene has CDR1 MDHEN and CDR2 SYDVKM. Here the CDR3 reads CASRQGEVPYEQYF. In nucleotides, the CDR3 is TGTGCCAGCAGACAAGGGGAGGTTCCCTACGAGCAGTACTTC. The full variable domain, completed using reference TRBV28 and TRBJ2-7, is DVKVTQSSRYLVKRTGEKVFLECVQDMDHENMFWYRQDPGLGLRLIYFSYDVKMKEKGDIPEGYSVSREKKERFSLILESASTNQTSMYLCASRQGEVPYEQYFGPGTRLTVT.

The V gene is TRBV28, the J gene TRBJ2-7; D is unresolved. The CDR3 contains 15 residues. The V gene lost 6 bases and the J gene lost 0 bases, with 15 bases spanning the gap. In germline, CDR1 is MDHEN, CDR2 SYDVKM. CDR3 coding DNA: TGTGCCAGCAGAGCCCCTCCCGCCATCTCCTACGAGCAGTACTTC. Translated: CASRAPPAISYEQYF.

This rearrangement joins TRBV6-5 to TRBJ2-7; the match to TRBD1 covers 10 bases. V lost 2 bases, J lost 1 base, and 2 bases stayed unmatched. Germline CDR1 MNHEY, CDR2 SVGAGI. The CDR3 extends over 15 amino acids. The CDR3, as DNA: TGTGCCAGCAGTTACGGGACAGGGGCATCCTACGAGCAGTACTTC. Its protein is CASSYGTGASYEQYF.

This rearrangement joins TRBV4-3 to TRBJ2-3; perhaps TRBD1 as D (6 bases). Trimming removed 0 bases from V and 4 bases from J, with 17 bases in between. The CDR3 length is 17 residues. Germline values: CDR1 LGHNA, CDR2 YSLEER. The CDR3: CASSQEQGRVPADTQYF. For the CDR3, the DNA is TGCGCCAGCAGCCAAGAACAGGGAAGGGTCCCCGCAGATACGCAGTATTTT.

The rearrangement joins TRBV7-9 to TRBJ1-2; perhaps TRBD1 as D (6 bases). The CDR3 length is 13 residues. Germline V gene data show CDR1 as SEHNR and CDR2 as FQNEAQ (reference sequence). With 3 bases removed from V and 6 bases from J, the gap between germline ends came to 11 bases. CDR3 bases: TGTGCCAGCAGCTTGAGGGGGTTGGATGGCTACACCTTC. Translation gives CASSLRGLDGYTF.

The chain has TRBV5-8 and TRBJ1-5; a possible D gene is TRBD1 (5 bases). Trimming removed 0 bases from V and 6 bases from J, with 16 bases in between. CDR1 is SGHTS and CDR2 is YDEGEE in the germline V gene. The CDR3 covers 16 residues. The CDR3 here is CASSLGQGGASQPQHF. In DNA form, the CDR3 reads TGTGCCAGCAGCTTGGGGCAAGGAGGGGCTAGTCAGCCCCAGCATTTT.

V gene TRBV7-3 combines with J gene TRBJ2-5; the D gene is possibly TRBD2 (6 bases). The V and J ends lost 5 bases and 4 bases respectively, with 11 bases between them. In germline, CDR1 is SGHTA, CDR2 FQGTGA. This CDR3 comprises 13 residues. The CDR3 DNA reads TGTGCCAGCAGCAAGGACTACGCAGAGACCCAGTACTTC. Translation gives CASSKDYAETQYF.

This clone was seen only a few times. The V gene is TRBV27, the J gene TRBJ1-2; tentative D call: TRBD1 (6 bases). The CDR3 contains 18 residues. The V gene's germline CDR1 is MNHEY and CDR2 SMNVEV (reference sequence). V lost 8 bases to trimming and J lost 8 bases, with 33 bases between them. CDR3 in DNA: TGTGCCAGCGGACCCTTGACGGACAGTCCAACCACTATGTGGGGCTACACCTTC. It specifies CASGPLTDSPTTMWGYTF.

This sequence joins TRBV4-2 and TRBJ1-1, with D perhaps matching TRBD1 (5 bases). There are 18 residues in the CDR3. The germline gives CDR1 LGHNA, CDR2 YNFKEQ. Trimming took off 0 bases at V and 1 base at J, with 18 bases between the two ends. The CDR3 here is CASSQDQGSRVRNTEAFF. CDR3 DNA: TGTGCCAGCAGCCAAGATCAGGGCAGCCGGGTGAGGAACACTGAAGCTTTCTTT.

The chain uses TRBV27 and TRBJ2-7; 9 positions agree with TRBD1. The V gene's germline CDR1 is MNHEY and CDR2 SMNVEV (reference sequence). CDR3 size: 17 residues. J gave up 4 bases and V 5 bases, and 15 bases lay outside the gene matches. The CDR3 DNA is TGTGCCAGCAGTCCCCCTCCTCAAGGACAGGGGAGGTACGAGCAGTACTTC. Encoded protein: CASSPPPQGQGRYEQYF.